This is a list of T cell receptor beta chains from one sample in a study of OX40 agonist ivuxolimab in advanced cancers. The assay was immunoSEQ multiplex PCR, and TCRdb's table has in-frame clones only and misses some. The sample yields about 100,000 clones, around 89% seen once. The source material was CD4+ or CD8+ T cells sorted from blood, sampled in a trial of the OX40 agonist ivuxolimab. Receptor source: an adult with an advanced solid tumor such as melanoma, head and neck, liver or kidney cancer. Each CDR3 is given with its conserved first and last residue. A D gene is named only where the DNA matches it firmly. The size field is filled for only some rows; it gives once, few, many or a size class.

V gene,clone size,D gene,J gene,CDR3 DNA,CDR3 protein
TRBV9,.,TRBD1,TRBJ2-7,TGTGCCAGCAGCGTACGGCCGGGACAGAATTACGAGCAGTACTTC,CASSVRPGQNYEQYF
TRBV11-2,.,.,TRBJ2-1,TGTGCCAGCAGCTTAGGCAGTCGCCCCTACAATGAGCAGTTCTTC,CASSLGSRPYNEQFF
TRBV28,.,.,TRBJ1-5,TGTGCCAGCAGTTTGCCCCTCGCAGGGTTGTTCTTGGTCGTTCAGCCCCAGCATTTT,CASSLPLAGLFLVVQPQHF
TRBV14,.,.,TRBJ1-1,TGTGCCAGCAGCCAAGGGGGCGGGGTGCGGAACACTGAAGCTTTCTTT,CASSQGGGVRNTEAFF
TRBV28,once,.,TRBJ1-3,TGTGCCAGCATCGGCGGAAACTCTGGAAACACCATATATTTT,CASIGGNSGNTIYF
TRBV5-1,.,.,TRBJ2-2,TGCGCCAGCAGCTTTGGTGTCAGGGTGGACACCGGGGAGCTGTTTTTT,CASSFGVRVDTGELFF
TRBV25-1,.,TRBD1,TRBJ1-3,TGTGCCAGCAGCCAGGGGGCAGGAAACACCATATATTTT,CASSQGAGNTIYF
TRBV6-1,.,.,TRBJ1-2,TGTGCCAGCAGTGTTTTGCCCAACGGACCCTATGGCTACACCTTC,CASSVLPNGPYGYTF
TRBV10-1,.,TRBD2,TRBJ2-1,TGCGCCAGCAGCGGACTAGCGGCGGGTCATGAGCAGTTCTTC,CASSGLAAGHEQFF
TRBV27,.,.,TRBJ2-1,TGTGCCAGCAGCCCCGTGGGATCTAGAAACAATGAGCAGTTCTTC,CASSPVGSRNNEQFF
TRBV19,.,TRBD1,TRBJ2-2,TGTGCCAGTACCAGGGGAGACAGGGGGTACACCGGGGAGCTGTTTTTT,CASTRGDRGYTGELFF
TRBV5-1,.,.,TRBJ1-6,TGCGCCAGCAGCTTGGCCGAAACCAGGGGTAATTCACCCCTCCACTTT,CASSLAETRGNSPLHF
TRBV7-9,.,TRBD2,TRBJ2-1,TGTGCCAGCAGCTTAGCTAGCGGGGGGGCAAGTGAGCAGTTCTTC,CASSLASGGASEQFF
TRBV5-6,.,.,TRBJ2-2,TGTGCCAGCAGCCACTCGGGACGGCGGTTGGCCGGGGAGCTGTTTTTT,CASSHSGRRLAGELFF
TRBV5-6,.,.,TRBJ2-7,TGTGCCAGCAGCTTCAAAGGGCGAGATTACGAGCAGTACTTC,CASSFKGRDYEQYF
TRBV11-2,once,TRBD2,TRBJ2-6,TGTGCCAGCAGCCCAGGACTAGCGGGAGTCTTCTCTGGGGCCAACGTCCTGACTTTC,CASSPGLAGVFSGANVLTF
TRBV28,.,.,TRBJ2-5,TGTGCCAGCGGTAGGAAGTACTTC,CASGRKYF
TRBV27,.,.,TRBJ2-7,TGTGCCAGCAGTTCCGGGAACCCCTACGAGCAGTACTTC,CASSSGNPYEQYF
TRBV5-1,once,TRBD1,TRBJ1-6,TGCGCCAGCAGCATAGGAGGGACAGACAGCTCCTATAATTCACCCCTCCACTTT,CASSIGGTDSSYNSPLHF
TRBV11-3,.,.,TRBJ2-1,TGTGCCAGCAGCTTAGGGGTAGTTTCCTACAATGAGCAGTTCTTC,CASSLGVVSYNEQFF
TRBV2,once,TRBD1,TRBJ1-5,TGTGCCAGCAGTGTTCAGGGGGCGGGAGGGAGCAATCAGCCCCAGCATTTT,CASSVQGAGGSNQPQHF
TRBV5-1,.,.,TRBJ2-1,TGCGCCAGCAGCTTAACAGTTTCCTACAATGAGCAGTTCTTC,CASSLTVSYNEQFF
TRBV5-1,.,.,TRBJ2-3,TGCGCCAGCAGCGTGGGAGTGACGGCAGATACGCAGTATTTT,CASSVGVTADTQYF
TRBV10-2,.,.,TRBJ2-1,TGCGCCAGCAGTGACATGGGAGTAGTCGGCAATGAGCAGTTCTTC,CASSDMGVVGNEQFF
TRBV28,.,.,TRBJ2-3,TGTGCCATCAGCAGGGGCCCGGCCACAGATACGCAGTATTTT,CAISRGPATDTQYF
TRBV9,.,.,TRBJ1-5,TGTGCCAGCAGCGTAGGAATAGAGCCCAATCAGCCCCAGCATTTT,CASSVGIEPNQPQHF
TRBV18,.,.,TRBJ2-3,TGTGCCAGCTCACGGGTCTCTAGCTCTAGCACAGATACGCAGTATTTT,CASSRVSSSSTDTQYF
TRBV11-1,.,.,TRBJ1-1,TGTGCCAGCAGCCGGAACAGGGCCTTGAACACTGAAGCTTTCTTT,CASSRNRALNTEAFF
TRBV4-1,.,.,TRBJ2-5,TGCGCCAGCAGCCAAGTCGTAACAGGTCAAGAGACCCAGTACTTC,CASSQVVTGQETQYF
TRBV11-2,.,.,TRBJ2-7,TGTGCCAGCAGCTTAAGTTTAGGGGGACTCCTAACCTACGAGCAGTACTTC,CASSLSLGGLLTYEQYF
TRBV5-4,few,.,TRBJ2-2,TGTGCCAGCAGCTTGGTTGGTAGCGGAAACACCGGGGAGCTGTTTTTT,CASSLVGSGNTGELFF
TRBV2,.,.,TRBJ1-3,TGTGCCACCCGACGAGGGGGCTCTGGAAACACCATATATTTT,CATRRGGSGNTIYF
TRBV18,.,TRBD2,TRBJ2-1,TGTGCCAGCTCATCCCGGTCGGGGACTAGCGGATACAATGAGCAGTTCTTC,CASSSRSGTSGYNEQFF
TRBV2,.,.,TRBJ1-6,TGTGCCAGCAATGTGGGACTGATAAATTCACCCCTCCACTTT,CASNVGLINSPLHF
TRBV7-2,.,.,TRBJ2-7,TGTGCCAGCAGCTTAGAACTAGGCGAGCAGTACTTC,CASSLELGEQYF
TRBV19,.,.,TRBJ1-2,TGTGCCAGTAGTATAAATTGGGACGGTCGCCTCACCTTC,CASSINWDGRLTF
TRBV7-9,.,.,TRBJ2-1,TGTGCCAGCAGCTTAGATATGACGAGGCAGTTCTTC,CASSLDMTRQFF
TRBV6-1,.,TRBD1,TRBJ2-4,TGTGCCAGCAGGGGGGACAGGGGCTCAGCGAACATTCAGTACTTC,CASRGDRGSANIQYF
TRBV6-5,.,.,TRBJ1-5,TGTGCCAGCAGGGCCTGGGCCGCGCGCAATCAGCCCCAGCATTTT,CASRAWAARNQPQHF
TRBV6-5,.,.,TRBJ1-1,TGTGCCAGCAGTTACTCGATGAACACTGAAGCTTTCTTT,CASSYSMNTEAFF
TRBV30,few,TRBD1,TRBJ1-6,TGTGCCTGGAGTGTACTTGTGGGACAGGGCTATTCACCCCTCCACTTT,CAWSVLVGQGYSPLHF
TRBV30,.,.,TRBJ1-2,TGTGCCTGGAATCCCGACGGGGGTGGCTACACCTTC,CAWNPDGGGYTF